The following is a TCR beta chain sequence with its context. As handled by the study authors: Reference gene primer amplification in the assay estimated nucleated cell counts. Libraries were prepared by immunoSEQ multiplex PCR; TCRdb keeps only in-frame clonotypes and omits some of them. Clone size and the V and J calls come from that table; the DNA yielded D and trimming. The sample includes about 42,000 clones, about 90% of them seen just once. The record originates from a study of blood T cell repertoires in COVID-19. Overall study: COVID-19 samples collected from the United States, Italy and Spain covered acute and convalescent phases. PBMCs, B-cell-depleted T cells, or T cells were the source of the cDNA or gDNA that made up the material.

This CDR3 region has 14 residues. With V trimmed by 3 bases and J by 6 bases, 7 bases remained unmatched. Looked up from germline, CDR1 is SGHRS and CDR2 is YFSETQ. The sequencing sample was made of peripheral blood. This receptor was taken from a man aged 50-59 years with active COVID-19. The chain recombines TRBV5-1 with TRBJ2-7; TRBD1 aligns across 9 bases. The CDR3 spells CASSSQGAQSEQYF. The CDR3 region has the DNA TGCGCCAGCAGCTCACAGGGGGCGCAGAGCGAGCAGTACTTC.